At least ten counts were recorded for the clone carrying this TCR beta chain. The sample belongs to a study of cytomegalovirus exposure and HLA in healthy donors. A multiplex PCR was run with 60 Vbeta primers and 13 Jbeta primers. Repertoires were generated with immunoSEQ multiplex PCR, while TCRdb's copy carries only in-frame clones and drops some. This table has approximately 160,000 clones, around 75% appearing once. The CDR3 is made up of 15 amino acids. Germline values: CDR1 MNHNY, CDR2 SVGAGI (reference sequence). J gave up 3 bases and V 5 bases, and 9 bases lay outside the gene matches. The source is a woman aged 45-65 years in good health and CMV-seropositive. V is TRBV6-6 and J is TRBJ1-1; 7 bases map to TRBD1. The sequenced material came from PBMCs. CDR3 nucleotide sequence: TGTGCCAGCAGTCCCCGGACAGGACGGGACACTGAAGCTTTCTTT. As protein: CASSPRTGRDTEAFF.